The 15 T cell receptor beta chains reported below all come from one sample, sequenced in a study of OX40 agonist ivuxolimab in advanced cancers. Preparation of the library involved the immunoSEQ multiplex PCR assay. TCRdb stores this immuneACCESS table with in-frame sequences only. Part of the clones is absent; in the studies checked, under half of the shortfall reflects unresolved V genes, and no reason is known for the rest. This sample has approximately 66,000 clones in its table, and just over 85% of those were observed once. Of the sample, about 0.75% is held by the ten largest clones. The sample here was CD4+ or CD8+ T cells sorted from blood, taken in a trial of the OX40 agonist ivuxolimab. The receptors shown here come from an adult with an advanced solid tumor such as melanoma, head and neck, liver or kidney cancer.

The rearrangement joins TRBV28 to TRBJ2-4; 8 bases match TRBD1. The CDR3 contains 15 residues. The germline gives CDR1 MDHEN, CDR2 SYDVKM. The V gene end was trimmed by 4 bases and the J gene end by 0 bases; junction bases not matched to a gene: 2. The CDR3, as DNA: TGTGCCAGCAGTTCCAGGGGGCAAGCCAAAAACATTCAGTACTTC. This encodes CASSSRGQAKNIQYF.

The chain combines TRBV10-1 with TRBJ2-3; D remains unclear. V was shortened by 2 bases and J by 5 bases, with 14 bases between the two germline ends. CDR1 and CDR2 (germline): WNHNN, SYGVQD (reference sequence). The CDR3 consists of 15 residues. The CDR3 DNA reads as TGCGCCAGCAGTGAGGATCGTAAAGGGCAAGATACGCAGTATTTT. This gives the protein CASSEDRKGQDTQYF.

Details on this clone: In the same sample, other DNA sequences code for this CDR3. The V and J genes are TRBV9 and TRBJ1-1; D is unresolved. The CDR3 consists of 13 residues. Germline CDR1 reads SGDLS; CDR2 reads YYNGEE. Between the trimmed V and J ends, which lost 0 bases and 0 bases, there was a span of 3 bases. CDR3 region: CASSVALNTEAFF. The CDR3 nucleotides read TGTGCCAGCAGCGTAGCACTGAACACTGAAGCTTTCTTT.

This chain connects TRBV5-5 to TRBJ1-1, with 9 bases that match TRBD1. The germline V gene has CDR1 SGHKS and CDR2 YYEKEE (reference sequence). Losses at the gene ends were 4 bases for V and 5 bases for J; bases not matched to a gene: 6. This CDR3 has 14 residues. The CDR3 is CASSRDRVVTEAFF. The CDR3, as DNA: TGTGCCAGCAGCCGGGACAGGGTGGTTACTGAAGCTTTCTTT.

The J gene is TRBJ2-7, the V gene TRBV30; 7 bases fit TRBD1. CDR1 and CDR2 (germline): GTSNPN, SVGIG (reference sequence). Trimming at V came to 4 bases and at J to 3 bases, leaving 9 bases not matched to a gene. This CDR3 contains 14 residues. This chain's CDR3 is CAWNHNRGYYEQYF. CDR3 in DNA: TGTGCCTGGAACCATAACAGGGGCTACTACGAGCAGTACTTC.

This chain joins TRBV19 and TRBJ2-6, with a possible D match to TRBD1 (6 bases). V was trimmed by 0 bases and J by 0 bases, leaving 12 bases between them. Per the germline V gene, CDR1 is LNHDA and CDR2 is SQIVND (reference sequence). The CDR3 length is 18 residues. This CDR3 is CASSIDRDIFSGANVLTF. The CDR3 DNA follows: TGTGCCAGTAGTATAGACCGGGACATATTCTCTGGGGCCAACGTCCTGACTTTC.

The chain carries TRBV4-3 and TRBJ2-5; 8 positions agree with TRBD2. The CDR3 covers 16 residues. With 1 base clipped from V and 2 bases from J, the junction kept 6 bases outside the gene matches. In germline, CDR1 is LGHNA, CDR2 YSLEER. CDR3 in DNA: TGCGCCAGCAGCCAAGCCTGGGCTAGCGGGCAAGAGACCCAGTACTTC. It is translated as CASSQAWASGQETQYF.

The CDR3 spells CASSLTGGEAFF. The CDR3 DNA sequence: TGTGCCAGCAGCTTAACAGGGGGCGAAGCTTTCTTT. This chain connects TRBV7-8 to TRBJ1-1, with 9 nucleotides matching TRBD1. CDR3 length: 12 residues. The junction had 0 bases not matched to a gene; V was cut back by 2 bases and J by 8 bases. The germline gives CDR1 SGHVS, CDR2 FQNEAQ.

The chain is built from TRBV11-2 and TRBJ2-5; TRBD1 might be the D (6 bases). V was pared by 2 bases and J by 2 bases, with 12 bases between. Germline CDR1 SGHAT, CDR2 FQNNGV. There are 15 residues in the CDR3. Written as DNA, the CDR3 is TGTGCCAGCAGCTTAAGGGGGAATGGGCAAGAGACCCAGTACTTC. This gives the protein CASSLRGNGQETQYF.

The CDR3 sequence: CASSAQANTGELFF. The CDR3 coding sequence is TGTGCCAGCAGTGCGCAGGCCAACACCGGGGAGCTGTTTTTT. The chain uses TRBV25-1 and TRBJ2-2; the D is unclear. Trimming took off 4 bases at V and 2 bases at J, with 8 bases between the two ends. Germline values: CDR1 MGHDK, CDR2 SYGVNS. The CDR3 consists of 14 residues.

DNA of the CDR3: TGTGCCAGCAGCTTGAGGGACAGAGTCGATCAGCCCCAGCATTTT. This codes for CASSLRDRVDQPQHF. The rearrangement joins TRBV5-6 to TRBJ1-5; 7 bases map to TRBD1. Per the germline V gene, CDR1 is SGHDT and CDR2 is YYEEEE. CDR3 size: 15 residues. J gave up 5 bases and V 1 base, and 6 bases lay outside the gene matches.

V is TRBV7-9 and J is TRBJ1-1, with 10 positions matching TRBD1. Looked up from germline, CDR1 is SEHNR and CDR2 is FQNEAQ (reference sequence). V was pared by 4 bases and J by 4 bases, with 12 bases of the junction left unmatched. The CDR3 sequence is 17 residues long. The CDR3 DNA reads TGTGCCAGCAGCTCCCGGACAGGGGGAAGGTGGGGCACTGAAGCTTTCTTT. This gives the protein CASSSRTGGRWGTEAFF.

This clone came up a few times. The V call is TRBV7-9, the J call TRBJ1-1, with D possibly being TRBD1 (6 bases). Germline V lookup: CDR1 SEHNR, CDR2 FQNEAQ (reference sequence). The CDR3 runs 14 residues. Trimming cost V 3 bases and J 6 bases, with 14 bases left between them. The CDR3 DNA reads TGTGCCAGCAGCTTCGCTACAGGGCCCCCTGAAGCTTTCTTT. This encodes CASSFATGPPEAFF.

The chain joins TRBV18 to TRBJ2-5; TRBD2 matches 10 bases. Germline loops: CDR1 KGHSH, CDR2 LQKENI. The CDR3 length is 14 residues. The ends lost 3 bases at V and 4 bases at J; junction bases unmatched: 2. CDR3 DNA: TGTGCCAGCTCACCGGTAGCGGGGGGAGAGACCCAGTACTTC. Residues: CASSPVAGGETQYF.

This chain connects TRBV5-1 to TRBJ2-1, with TRBD2 matching over 10 bases. There are 16 residues in the CDR3. The junction had 4 bases not matched to a gene; V was cut back by 2 bases and J by 2 bases. Per the germline V gene, CDR1 is SGHRS and CDR2 is YFSETQ. In DNA form, the CDR3 reads TGCGCCAGCAGCTTCACTAGCGGGAACACCTACAATGAGCAGTTCTTC. It codes for CASSFTSGNTYNEQFF.